This passage covers 27 T cell receptor beta chains from one sample sequenced in a study of CD8+ T cells in alopecia areata. TCR sequencing used cDNA made by reverse transcription of extracted RNA. Clones were read by immunoSEQ multiplex PCR, and TCRdb kept only the in-frame ones, dropping some. The table lists 290,000 or so clones, with no singletons. Cells pooled from cutaneous lymph nodes were sorted on CD4, CD8alpha, NKG2D, NKG2ACE and other markers. The sample taken for sequencing was CD4+ T cells sorted from a lymph node. These receptor sequences come from a C3H/HeJ mouse with alopecia areata. For this mouse line, the MHC haplotype is H2-k.

This clone was observed a few times. Mouse germline and gene names are used. The CDR3 is cut off 4 residues early in the read; its end comes from the germline J gene. The chain carries TRBV13-3 and TRBJ1-1; unclear D gene. The CDR3 length is 13 residues. Germline CDR1 and CDR2: NNHDY and SYVADS. V was clipped by 2 bases and J by 1 base, with 6 bases between them. The CDR3 DNA, read in part, is TGTGCCAGCAGTGAAATGGGAAACACA. Amino acids: CASSEMGNT. The CDR3 as a whole reads CASSEMGNTEVFF.

This clone was seen only a few times. Gene names and germline refer to mouse. The observed sequence ends 4 residues before the CDR3 terminus, with the missing tail filled in from the germline J gene. Other DNA sequences of this sample code for an identical CDR3. This rearrangement joins TRBV1 to TRBJ2-3, with TRBD1 matching 9 bases. Germline loops: CDR1 NSQYPW, CDR2 LRSPGD (reference sequence). The CDR3 is 16 amino acids. The V segment lost 3 bases and the J segment 0 bases; nucleotides outside the gene matches: 4. This chain's CDR3 is CTCSALDRGSAETLYF. CDR3 DNA, as far as it was read: TGCACCTGCAGTGCCCTGGACAGGGGTAGTGCAGAA.

A remark on this clone: Gene names are mouse gene names. The CDR3 is cut off 4 residues early in the read; its end comes from the germline J gene. The J gene is TRBJ2-3, the V gene TRBV1, with 8 bases aligning to TRBD1. The CDR3 contains 15 residues. V shed 4 bases, J shed 2 bases, and the junction held 5 bases outside the gene matches. CDR1 is NSQYPW, CDR2 LRSPGD, per germline (reference sequence). The sequenced CDR3 bases are TGCACCTGCAGTGGGACAGGGCCTAATGCAGAA. It translates to CTCSGTGPNAE. The CDR3 reads in full as CTCSGTGPNAETLYF.

As to this clone: Gene names and germline match the mouse. The read halts 4 residues ahead of the CDR3 end, with the missing end drawn from the germline J gene. The V and J genes are TRBV13-3 and TRBJ2-3; D not resolved. This CDR3 contains 15 residues. V was pared by 2 bases and J by 0 bases, with 10 bases between. The V gene's germline CDR1 is NNHDY and CDR2 SYVADS. CDR3 bases read: TGTGCCAGCAGTGAAGAGGTCTCTAGTGCAGAA. Its protein is CASSEEVSSAE. The CDR3 in full is CASSEEVSSAETLYF.

On this clone: The gene names given are mouse names. From the germline J gene comes the end of the CDR3, since the read stops 4 residues before it. J is TRBJ2-7 and V is TRBV13-3, with 7 positions matching TRBD2. The CDR3 runs to 14 residues. Germline V gene data show CDR1 as NNHDY and CDR2 as SYVADS. The ends lost 0 bases at V and 3 bases at J; junction bases unmatched: 3. CDR3 loop: CASSDAMGGYEQYF. Partial CDR3 DNA: TGTGCCAGCAGTGATGCCATGGGGGGCTAT.

In the case of this clone: Gene names follow the mouse nomenclature. From the germline J gene comes the end of the CDR3, since the read stops 4 residues before it. Other nucleotide sequences in the sample specify the same CDR3. The chain carries TRBV19 and TRBJ1-2; 7 bases are a match to TRBD1. This CDR3 has 14 amino acids. Germline V gives CDR1 FNHDT, CDR2 SITEND (reference sequence). The J segment lost 0 bases and the V segment lost 2 bases, leaving 1 base of the junction unmatched. CDR3 DNA (partial): TGTGCCAGCAGTATTACAGGGGCAAACTCC. Amino acids: CASSITGANS. The complete CDR3 sequence is CASSITGANSDYTF.

As concerns this clone: Each gene name is a mouse one. Read coverage stops 4 residues before the CDR3 terminus; the germline J gene supplies the remainder. The V gene is TRBV13-2, the J gene TRBJ2-1; TRBD2 matches 9 bases. Germline V gene lookup returns CDR1 NNHNN and CDR2 SYGAGS (reference sequence). The trim removed 0 bases at V and 1 base at J, leaving 2 bases unmatched. CDR3 length equals 16 residues. CDR3 region: CASGDVTGGNYAEQFF. The covered CDR3 bases are TGTGCCAGCGGTGATGTAACTGGGGGGAACTATGCT.

This clone has a handful of counts. Mouse germline and gene names are used. Read data end 4 residues before the CDR3 end; the end is taken from the germline J gene. The chain is built from TRBV1 and TRBJ1-2; TRBD1 aligns across 7 bases. V shed 7 bases, J shed 1 base, and the junction held 6 bases outside the gene matches. The CDR3 sequence is 14 residues long. CDR1 NSQYPW and CDR2 LRSPGD come from the germline V gene (reference sequence). CDR3 in amino acids: CTCTPGQKNSDYTF. Incomplete CDR3 DNA: TGCACCTGCACCCCGGGACAGAAAAACTCC.

This clone was counted between two and nine times. Any gene name here is a mouse gene name. From the germline J gene comes the end of the CDR3, since the read stops 4 residues before it. The J gene is TRBJ2-5, the V gene TRBV3; 7 nucleotides agree with TRBD1. The germline gives CDR1 SNHLY, CDR2 FYNGKV (reference sequence). The CDR3 sequence is 15 residues long. CDR3 DNA, as far as it was read: TGTGCCAGCAGCTTAGGAACAGGGGATTGGGAC. As protein: CASSLGTGDWD. Given in full, the CDR3 is CASSLGTGDWDTQYF.

This clone was observed a few times. Genes here carry mouse names. The sequenced fragment ends 4 residues before the CDR3 boundary, so the rest is inferred from the germline J gene. The V call is TRBV19, the J call TRBJ2-2; D is undetermined. Germline V gene sequence: CDR1 FNHDT, CDR2 SITEND (reference sequence). CDR3 size: 13 residues. The V gene lost 4 bases and the J gene lost 1 base, with 5 bases spanning the gap. CDR3 DNA (partial): TGTGCCAGCAGTTCAGAAAACACCGGG. Amino acid sequence: CASSSENTG. The whole CDR3 sequence is CASSSENTGQLYF.

Only a few counts were recorded for this clone. Mouse germline and gene names are used. The read terminates 4 residues ahead of where the CDR3 ends, so the germline J gene completes it. The gene calls are TRBV2 and TRBJ2-1; 11 bases map to TRBD2. This CDR3 is 15 amino acids long. J lost 2 bases, V lost 3 bases, and 0 bases had no gene match. Germline V lookup: CDR1 LGHNA, CDR2 YSYQKL. CDR3 loop: CASSQGLGDYAEQFF. The covered CDR3 bases are TGTGCCAGCAGCCAGGGACTGGGGGACTATGCT.

A remark on this clone: Mouse names are used for the genes. The read terminates 4 residues before the CDR3 end, so the remaining end is supplied by the germline J gene. The rearrangement links TRBV1 to TRBJ2-5, with 9 bases aligning to TRBD2. The CDR3 sequence is 14 residues long. The germline gives CDR1 NSQYPW, CDR2 LRSPGD (reference sequence). This CDR3 is CTCSVTGGEDTQYF. The sequenced part of the CDR3 DNA is TGCACCTGCAGTGTGACTGGGGGAGAAGAC.

This clone was observed a few times. Mouse gene names and germline throughout. The read is 4 residues too short to cover the CDR3 end, so that end is filled in from the germline J gene. The chain joins TRBV13-1 to TRBJ2-7, with 10 bases matching TRBD1. Germline loops: CDR1 NSHNY, CDR2 SYGAGN. The trim removed 2 bases at V and 2 bases at J, leaving 7 bases unmatched. This CDR3 spans 16 amino acids. The sequenced CDR3 bases are TGTGCCAGCAGTGAACACCCCGGGACAGGGGCCTAT. Its translation: CASSEHPGTGAY. Given in full, the CDR3 is CASSEHPGTGAYEQYF.

This clone was detected only a few times. The listed genes are named as in mouse. Sequencing ends 4 residues short of the CDR3 end; the germline J gene provides the rest. The chain joins TRBV5 to TRBJ2-5; a weak D match, TRBD2 (6 bases). This CDR3 contains 14 residues. Germline values: CDR1 LGHNA, CDR2 YNLKQL (reference sequence). Incomplete CDR3 DNA: TGTGCCAGCAGCCAAGAGTGGGGGAGAGAC. Translating gives CASSQEWGRD. The whole CDR3 region reads CASSQEWGRDTQYF.

Concerning this clone itself: The germline and genes are mouse ones. The CDR3 extends 4 residues past the end of the read, so its final part is completed from the germline J gene. This rearrangement joins TRBV17 to TRBJ2-5, with 8 positions matching TRBD2. CDR1 is MNHDT, CDR2 YYDKIL, per germline. Trimming at V came to 3 bases and at J to 2 bases, leaving 10 bases not matched to a gene. The CDR3 has 17 residues. The CDR3 sequence is CASSSPLGGESQDTQYF. Incomplete CDR3 DNA: TGTGCTAGCAGTAGCCCTCTGGGGGGCGAAAGCCAAGAC.

Note on this clone: Mouse gene names apply. Sequencing ends 4 residues short of the CDR3 end; the germline J gene provides the rest. V usage is TRBV13-1 and J usage is TRBJ2-2; 10 bases fit TRBD2. V shed 6 bases, J shed 4 bases, and the junction held 6 bases outside the gene matches. CDR1 is NSHNY and CDR2 is SYGAGN in the germline V gene. The CDR3 totals 15 residues. The CDR3 here is CASTRLGGSTGQLYF. Partial CDR3 DNA: TGTGCCAGCACCAGACTGGGGGGAAGCACCGGG.

This clone was seen only a few times. All gene names here are mouse names. The read is 3 residues too short to cover the CDR3 end, so that end is filled in from the germline J gene. The chain carries TRBV1 and TRBJ1-6, with a weak D call TRBD1 (5 bases). TRBJ1-6 is filed as an ORF, its function uncertain. The germline CDR1 and CDR2 sequences are NSQYPW and LRSPGD (reference sequence). The CDR3 is made up of 13 amino acids. The V gene lost 0 bases and the J gene lost 10 bases, with 7 bases spanning the gap. CDR3 DNA (partial): TGCACCTGCAGTGCAGACAGGGCGTCGCCC. Protein product: CTCSADRASP. The full CDR3 is CTCSADRASPLYF.

For this clone: Mouse germline and gene names are used. The CDR3 is cut off 4 residues early in the read; its end comes from the germline J gene. This specimen includes other DNA sequences encoding the same CDR3. The rearrangement links TRBV31 to TRBJ1-2; tentatively, D is TRBD1 (5 bases). CDR3 length equals 14 residues. Trimming removed 0 bases from V and 2 bases from J, with 10 bases in between. The germline V gene has CDR1 GKSSPN and CDR2 SITVG. The CDR3 sequence is CAWSLQGGNSDYTF. The CDR3 DNA, read in part, is TGTGCCTGGAGTCTGCAGGGAGGGAACTCC. Complete variable domain (other parts from reference TRBV31 and TRBJ1-2): AQTIHQWPVAEIKAVGSPLSLGCTIKGKSSPNLYWYWQATGGTLQQLFYSITVGQVESVVQLNLSASRPKDDQFILSTEKLLLSHSGFYLCAWSLQGGNSDYTFGSGTRLLVI.

The table lists this clone with many counts. The listed genes are named as in mouse. Read sequence stops 4 residues before the CDR3 end, and the germline J gene provides the missing end. V is TRBV14 and J is TRBJ2-5; D remains unclear. The germline gives CDR1 SGHDT, CDR2 FRDEAV. The CDR3 has 14 amino acids. V was pared by 2 bases and J by 0 bases, with 7 bases between. CDR3: CASSLNVNQDTQYF. CDR3 DNA, as far as it was read: TGTGCCAGCAGTTTAAATGTTAACCAAGAC.

This clone turned up a few times. Gene names refer to mouse genes. The read stops 4 residues short of the end of the CDR3; the missing end is completed from the germline J gene. The rearrangement links TRBV31 to TRBJ2-7, with D perhaps matching TRBD1 (6 bases). V lost 0 bases to trimming and J lost 0 bases, with 12 bases between them. The CDR3 loop spans 15 amino acids. CDR1 and CDR2 (germline): GKSSPN, SITVG. The CDR3 reads CAWSLGGHSSYEQYF. Partial CDR3 DNA: TGTGCCTGGAGTCTAGGGGGACATAGCTCCTAT.

To note about this clone: The genes are named according to mouse. The missing CDR3 end, 4 residues past where the read stops, is filled in from the germline J gene. This chain joins TRBV13-1 and TRBJ2-1, with D unclear. CDR1 is NSHNY and CDR2 is SYGAGN in the germline V gene. This CDR3 has 14 amino acids. V gave up 2 bases and J gave up 0 bases, with 6 bases separating them. CDR3 DNA, as far as it was read: TGTGCCAGCAGTGAACAAATTAACTATGCT. Protein product: CASSEQINYA. The complete CDR3 sequence is CASSEQINYAEQFF.

As to this clone: Genes and germline come from the mouse. The CDR3 goes on 3 residues after the read ends, and that part is filled in from the germline J gene. The J gene is TRBJ1-6, the V gene TRBV13-1; 8 bases are shared with TRBD1. TRBJ1-6 is an ORF; its function is uncertain. Germline CDR1 and CDR2: NSHNY and SYGAGN. Unmatched junction bases numbered 4, after V lost 6 bases and J lost 5 bases. There are 14 residues in the CDR3. The CDR3 reads CASKTGEDNSPLYF. The sequenced CDR3 bases are TGTGCCAGCAAGACAGGGGAAGATAATTCGCCC.

This clone came up a few times. The gene names here belong to mouse. The read finishes 4 residues shy of the CDR3 end, and the germline J gene is used to complete it. The chain employs TRBV13-1 and TRBJ2-7; 8 bases fit TRBD2. The CDR3 runs 13 residues. The germline V gene has CDR1 NSHNY and CDR2 SYGAGN. V gave up 7 bases and J gave up 0 bases; unmatched junction bases: 3. CDR3 protein: CASETGDSYEQYF. CDR3 DNA (partial): TGTGCCAGCGAGACTGGGGACTCCTAT.

This clone was counted between two and nine times. The gene names here belong to mouse. The read finishes 4 residues shy of the CDR3 end, and the germline J gene is used to complete it. The chain couples TRBV5 to TRBJ1-2; 8 bases are shared with TRBD1. The germline V gene has CDR1 LGHNA and CDR2 YNLKQL (reference sequence). The CDR3 length is 13 residues. CDR3 sequence: CASSQARGHDYTF. The part of the CDR3 DNA that was read is TGTGCCAGCAGCCAGGCCAGGGGGCAC.

This clone turned up a few times. Germline and genes: mouse. The read falls 4 residues short of the CDR3 end, and the missing part is taken from the germline J gene. The chain employs TRBV19 and TRBJ2-1, with TRBD2 identical over 9 bases. The V and J ends lost 1 base and 4 bases, in that order; junction bases with no gene match: 3. This CDR3 contains 15 residues. The germline V gene encodes CDR1 FNHDT and CDR2 SITEND (reference sequence). CDR3 region: CASSISTGGYAEQFF. The part of the CDR3 DNA that was read is TGTGCCAGCAGTATATCGACTGGGGGATATGCT.

This clone came up a few times. Genes here carry mouse names. The read terminates 4 residues before the CDR3 end, so the remaining end is supplied by the germline J gene. V and J are TRBV13-1 and TRBJ1-1; maybe TRBD1 (6 bases). The germline CDR1 and CDR2 sequences are NSHNY and SYGAGN. The V gene lost 4 bases and the J gene lost 0 bases, with 10 bases spanning the gap. The CDR3 is made up of 14 amino acids. The DNA read from the CDR3 is TGTGCCAGCAGTCGGGACAAAGCAAACACA. As protein: CASSRDKANT. The full CDR3 protein is CASSRDKANTEVFF.

This clone was detected only a few times. Any gene name here is a mouse gene name. The CDR3 end is not reached by the read, which stops 4 residues before it; the germline J gene fills it in. Other DNA sequences in the same sample also yield this CDR3. The V and J genes are TRBV1 and TRBJ2-4; TRBD2 matches at 9 bases. V was pared by 4 bases and J by 0 bases, with 2 bases of the junction left unmatched. This CDR3 has 15 residues. Germline values: CDR1 NSQYPW, CDR2 LRSPGD (reference sequence). The part of the CDR3 DNA that was read is TGCACCTGCAGTGGGACTGGGGCTAGTCAAAAC. It codes for CTCSGTGASQN. The whole CDR3 protein is CTCSGTGASQNTLYF.